This TCR beta chain was recovered during a study of metastatic and nonmetastatic thyroid tumors. Looking at the study overall: The comparison covered peripheral blood and tumor or nodule tissue in malignant and benign thyroid patients.

No treatment had been given to any patient before thyroid surgery. This CDR3 comprises 14 residues. Germline V lookup: CDR1 SNHLY, CDR2 FYNNEI. The ends were cut back, 5 bases at V and 3 bases at J, with 13 bases in the middle. Per the original data handling: Building a distant-metastasis classifier for papillary thyroid cancer drew on CDR3 differences across clinicopathological groups. TCRdb reprocessed the PCR reads using MiXCR. The V and J calls were not made by the authors but by TCRdb's processing. Found here are 29,000 or so clones, approximately 4% of them singletons; the top ten hold around 23%.

This chain connects TRBV2 to TRBJ1-1, with D hard to call. The material sequenced was blood. The receptor's source is a female donor with papillary thyroid cancer or a benign thyroid nodule (not recorded which). Some clones in this sample may be carry-over from other donors' samples. The CDR3 region is CASSPRGKDTEAFF. DNA of the CDR3: TGTGCCAGCAGTCCCCGCGGGAAGGACACTGAAGCTTTCTTT.